The 29 T cell receptor beta chains in this list originate from one sample, sequenced in a study of T cell changes during pregnancy in multiple sclerosis. The assay was immunoSEQ multiplex PCR, and TCRdb's table has in-frame clones only and misses some. The data hold 60,000 to 85,000 clones, with around 92% observed a single time. The sample here was peripheral blood, taken in the first trimester of pregnancy. These receptors came from a female donor with multiple sclerosis, enrolled in a pregnancy study.

This clone was counted a single time. The CDR3 reads CASSQDEGAGYTF. The CDR3 nucleotides read TGCGCCAGCAGCCAAGATGAGGGGGCTGGCTACACCTTC. The chain combines TRBV4-1 with TRBJ1-2, with 7 bases matching TRBD1. The CDR3 consists of 13 residues. Germline V lookup: CDR1 MGHRA, CDR2 YSYEKL. The ends lost 0 bases at V and 7 bases at J; junction bases unmatched: 2.

This chain links TRBV18 with TRBJ1-2; D may be TRBD1 (6 bases). This CDR3 region has 16 residues. V was shortened by 6 bases and J by 8 bases, with 25 bases between the two germline ends. The V gene's germline CDR1 is KGHSH and CDR2 LQKENI. The CDR3 loop reads CASSYRGGSRLRGYTF. The DNA for the CDR3 is TGTGCCAGCTCCTACCGGGGGGGCAGTCGATTACGCGGCTACACCTTC.

This chain connects TRBV9 to TRBJ2-1; tentatively, D is TRBD1 (5 bases). The V end was cut by 4 bases, the J end by 4 bases, with 15 bases between. The CDR3 runs 15 residues. The V gene's germline CDR1 is SGDLS and CDR2 YYNGEE. CDR3 coding DNA: TGTGCCAGCAGCACCTCGGCAGGACATTACAATGAGCAGTTCTTC. Encoded protein: CASSTSAGHYNEQFF.

This chain joins TRBV7-9 and TRBJ2-7; 10 positions match TRBD1. The CDR3 has 14 amino acids. Per germline, CDR1 SEHNR and CDR2 FQNEAQ (reference sequence). Trimming at V came to 5 bases and at J to 3 bases, leaving 4 bases not matched to a gene. CDR3 nucleotide sequence: TGTGCCAGCAGCCCAGGACAGGGGGTCTACGAGCAGTACTTC. Translation: CASSPGQGVYEQYF.

V usage is TRBV27 and J usage is TRBJ2-5; 14 nucleotides agree with TRBD2. The CDR3 sequence is 15 residues long. Germline CDR1 and CDR2: MNHEY and SMNVEV (reference sequence). Trimming removed 6 bases from V and 3 bases from J; junction bases left unmatched: 3. CDR3 DNA: TGTGCCAGCAGGTCGGGACTAGCGGGAGAAGAGACCCAGTACTTC. Protein: CASRSGLAGEETQYF.

This chain connects TRBV18 to TRBJ1-5; D is unclear. The germline V gene has CDR1 KGHSH and CDR2 LQKENI. Trimming cost V 3 bases and J 2 bases, with 11 bases left between them. CDR3 size: 15 residues. CDR3 sequence (DNA): TGTGCCAGCTCACCGGGAGGCGGGGGCAATCAGCCCCAGCATTTT. This sequence encodes CASSPGGGGNQPQHF.

The chain is built from TRBV7-3 and TRBJ2-2, with 7 bases aligning to TRBD1. V was pared by 5 bases and J by 5 bases, with 8 bases of the junction left unmatched. This CDR3 has 15 amino acids. Germline V gives CDR1 SGHTA, CDR2 FQGTGA. CDR3 nucleotides: TGTGCCAGCAGCCCGACAGGGCCTGATACCGGGGAGCTGTTTTTT. Translated: CASSPTGPDTGELFF.

The genes are TRBV27 and TRBJ2-2; TRBD2 agrees at 7 bases. From germline, CDR1 is MNHEY and CDR2 SMNVEV (reference sequence). Germline trimming cut 6 bases from V and 6 bases from J; bases unmatched to any gene: 7. CDR3 length: 14 amino acids. The CDR3 sequence is CASRERDGAGELFF. The CDR3 DNA reads TGTGCCAGCAGAGAGCGGGATGGGGCCGGGGAGCTGTTTTTT.

This clone has only one observation. V usage is TRBV5-1 and J usage is TRBJ1-1; the D gene is possibly TRBD1 (6 bases). CDR1 is SGHRS, CDR2 YFSETQ, per germline. This CDR3 has 14 amino acids. Trimming pared 5 bases from V and 7 bases from J, leaving 18 bases between. The CDR3 DNA reads as TGCGCCAGCAGTCTTGGGGGGGCCACGGGTGAAGCTTTCTTT. Translated: CASSLGGATGEAFF.

The chain couples TRBV30 to TRBJ1-5, with 10 bases that match TRBD1. CDR3 size: 14 residues. In germline, CDR1 is GTSNPN, CDR2 SVGIG (reference sequence). J was trimmed by 4 bases and V by 5 bases; bases with no gene match: 5. CDR3 nucleotide sequence: TGTGCCTGGGGTAGGACAGGGGGTAATCAGCCCCAGCATTTT. This translates into CAWGRTGGNQPQHF.

The chain links TRBV30 to TRBJ2-2, with TRBD1 identical over 9 bases. CDR1 and CDR2 (germline): GTSNPN, SVGIG (reference sequence). The CDR3 contains 15 residues. V shed 1 base and J 3 bases; nucleotides not matched to a gene: 3. The CDR3 DNA follows: TGTGCCTGGAGTGAACAGGGGGCGGACACCGGGGAGCTGTTTTTT. This encodes CAWSEQGADTGELFF. Complete variable domain (other parts from reference TRBV30 and TRBJ2-2): SQTIHQWPATLVQPVGSPLSLECTVEGTSNPNLYWYRQAAGRGLQLLFYSVGIGQISSEVPQNLSASRPQDRQFILSSKKLLLSDSGFYLCAWSEQGADTGELFFGEGSRLTVL.

The table lists this clone with a count of one. The chain joins TRBV6-5 to TRBJ1-5, with D perhaps matching TRBD1 (6 bases). This CDR3 spans 15 amino acids. Germline assignment: CDR1 MNHEY and CDR2 SVGAGI. V was trimmed by 4 bases and J by 5 bases, leaving 15 bases between them. The CDR3 region is CASSSQGSRDQPQHF. CDR3 bases: TGTGCCAGCAGTTCCCAGGGGAGTCGGGATCAGCCCCAGCATTTT.

V is TRBV9 and J is TRBJ2-1, with D possibly being TRBD1 (6 bases). V was trimmed by 0 bases and J by 10 bases, leaving 11 bases between them. This CDR3 is built from 13 residues. Germline V gene lookup returns CDR1 SGDLS and CDR2 YYNGEE. For the CDR3, the DNA is TGTGCCAGCAGCGTAGTAGGGGGATGGGAGCAGTTCTTC. Translation: CASSVVGGWEQFF.

The gene calls are TRBV20-1 and TRBJ1-4; TRBD1 is a possible D gene (5 bases). The CDR3 has 11 amino acids. Looked up from germline, CDR1 is DFQATT and CDR2 is SNEGSKA (reference sequence). V was shortened by 4 bases and J by 8 bases, with 8 bases between the two germline ends. This chain's CDR3 is CSAIWTEKLFF. For the CDR3, the DNA is TGCAGTGCTATTTGGACAGAAAAACTGTTTTTT.

This chain joins TRBV19 and TRBJ1-5; no clear D. V lost 1 base to trimming and J lost 6 bases, with 16 bases between them. CDR3 length equals 16 residues. The V gene's germline CDR1 is LNHDA and CDR2 SQIVND (reference sequence). The CDR3: CASSIGAGKTLQPQHF. CDR3 bases: TGTGCCAGTAGTATAGGTGCGGGGAAAACACTTCAGCCCCAGCATTTT.

The chain links TRBV7-8 to TRBJ1-6; a weak D match, TRBD1 (5 bases). V was clipped by 1 base and J by 5 bases, with 9 bases between them. The germline V gene has CDR1 SGHVS and CDR2 FQNEAQ. CDR3 size: 15 residues. The CDR3 nucleotides are TGTGCCAGCAGCTTAGGGGCAGGGAATAATTCACCCCTCCACTTT. Protein sequence: CASSLGAGNNSPLHF.

This sequence joins TRBV14 and TRBJ2-7, with 10 nucleotides matching TRBD1. In germline, CDR1 is SGHDN, CDR2 FVKESK. Germline trimming cut 5 bases from V and 6 bases from J; bases unmatched to any gene: 4. There are 13 residues in the CDR3. The CDR3 DNA sequence: TGTGCCAGCAGCGAGACAGGGGGCATCGAGCAGTACTTC. This encodes CASSETGGIEQYF.

V and J are TRBV28 and TRBJ2-3; 9 bases fit TRBD1. This CDR3 is built from 16 residues. Trimming cost V 4 bases and J 4 bases; bases outside gene matches: 9. CDR1 is MDHEN and CDR2 is SYDVKM in the germline V gene. The CDR3 spells CASSSGTGTWPDTQYF. CDR3 coding DNA: TGTGCCAGCAGTTCAGGGACAGGGACGTGGCCAGATACGCAGTATTTT.

The chain recombines TRBV27 with TRBJ1-2; TRBD1 aligns across 8 bases. J was trimmed by 3 bases and V by 6 bases; bases with no gene match: 6. The CDR3 contains 14 residues. Germline loops: CDR1 MNHEY, CDR2 SMNVEV (reference sequence). The CDR3 coding sequence is TGTGCCAGCAGCTCTGACAGGGGATACTATGGCTACACCTTC. Translated, it gives CASSSDRGYYGYTF.

The chain combines TRBV9 with TRBJ2-3; D might be TRBD2 (6 bases). Trimming removed 0 bases at V and 4 bases at J, with 9 bases between. The germline V gene encodes CDR1 SGDLS and CDR2 YYNGEE. The length of the CDR3 is 14 residues. The CDR3 spells CASSVGWGADTQYF. CDR3 DNA sequence: TGTGCCAGCAGCGTAGGGTGGGGGGCAGATACGCAGTATTTT.

The chain employs TRBV7-3 and TRBJ2-3, with D possibly being TRBD1 (5 bases). The CDR3 consists of 15 residues. V was clipped by 2 bases and J by 4 bases, with 13 bases between them. Germline assignment: CDR1 SGHTA and CDR2 FQGTGA. CDR3 sequence reads: CASSLGYGAPDTQYF. The CDR3 coding sequence is TGTGCCAGCAGCTTAGGGTATGGGGCGCCAGATACGCAGTATTTT.

CDR3 sequence (DNA): TGTGCCTGGAGTCAGGTTACCTACGAGCAGTACTTC. Amino acid sequence: CAWSQVTYEQYF. The genes are TRBV30 and TRBJ2-7, with D unresolved. In germline, CDR1 is GTSNPN, CDR2 SVGIG (reference sequence). The length of the CDR3 is 12 residues. The V and J ends lost 2 bases and 2 bases respectively, with 7 bases between them. Based on the CDR3 plus reference TRBV30 and TRBJ2-7, the full variable domain is SQTIHQWPATLVQPVGSPLSLECTVEGTSNPNLYWYRQAAGRGLQLLFYSVGIGQISSEVPQNLSASRPQDRQFILSSKKLLLSDSGFYLCAWSQVTYEQYFGPGTRLTVT.

V usage is TRBV4-1 and J usage is TRBJ2-5; maybe TRBD2 (5 bases). The V end lost 5 bases, the J end lost 3 bases, and 19 bases lay between the germline ends. The CDR3 extends over 16 amino acids. Per germline, CDR1 MGHRA and CDR2 YSYEKL. In DNA form, the CDR3 reads TGCGCCAGCAGCGGGCGCTACATGGGGAGTGAAGAGACCCAGTACTTC. This codes for CASSGRYMGSEETQYF.

J is TRBJ2-7 and V is TRBV18; 8 bases fit TRBD1. The trim removed 2 bases at V and 5 bases at J, leaving 5 bases unmatched. Germline V gives CDR1 KGHSH, CDR2 LQKENI. CDR3 length: 14 residues. The CDR3 DNA reads as TGTGCCAGCTCACCAGGGCAGGGGGCTAACGAGCAGTACTTC. Translation gives CASSPGQGANEQYF.

The chain recombines TRBV2 with TRBJ2-5; 12 bases are shared with TRBD2. The V and J ends lost 5 bases and 2 bases, in that order; junction bases with no gene match: 15. Germline V CDR1 and CDR2: SNHLY, FYNNEI. CDR3 length: 19 residues. CDR3 residues: CASSPPPGLAGESQETQYF. The CDR3 nucleotides read TGTGCCAGCAGTCCGCCCCCGGGACTAGCGGGTGAATCTCAAGAGACCCAGTACTTC.

V usage is TRBV19 and J usage is TRBJ1-1; D ambiguous. The V end lost 4 bases, the J end lost 1 base, and 7 bases lay between the germline ends. Looked up from germline, CDR1 is LNHDA and CDR2 is SQIVND (reference sequence). The CDR3 extends over 13 amino acids. The CDR3 sequence: CASSSGRNTEAFF. The CDR3 coding sequence is TGTGCCAGTAGTAGCGGGAGGAACACTGAAGCTTTCTTT.

The chain couples TRBV2 to TRBJ1-1; TRBD1 matches at 9 bases. Germline lookup yields CDR1 SNHLY and CDR2 FYNNEI. V shed 6 bases, J shed 6 bases, and the junction held 17 bases outside the gene matches. The length of the CDR3 is 17 residues. The CDR3 loop reads CASRGQGRIPGPAEAFF. The CDR3 DNA reads as TGTGCCAGCAGGGGACAGGGTCGTATCCCGGGGCCGGCTGAAGCTTTCTTT.

The CDR3 nucleotides are TGTGCCAGCAGTGCCCACCCCGGGGGGTATGGCTACACCTTC. Residues: CASSAHPGGYGYTF. The rearrangement links TRBV28 to TRBJ1-2; TRBD1 is a possible D gene (5 bases). CDR3 length: 14 amino acids. Germline CDR1 MDHEN, CDR2 SYDVKM. Trimming left V 5 bases short and J 5 bases short, with 15 bases between.

The genes are TRBV12-1 and TRBJ2-5; the table's D call, TRBD2, has no DNA check behind it. TRBV12-1 is assigned pseudogene status. The CDR3 length is 19 residues. Here the CDR3 reads CASSFGGTSGGHFQETQYF. CDR3 bases: TGTGCCAGCAGCTTTGGTGGGACTAGCGGGGGACATTTCCAAGAGACCCAGTACTTC.